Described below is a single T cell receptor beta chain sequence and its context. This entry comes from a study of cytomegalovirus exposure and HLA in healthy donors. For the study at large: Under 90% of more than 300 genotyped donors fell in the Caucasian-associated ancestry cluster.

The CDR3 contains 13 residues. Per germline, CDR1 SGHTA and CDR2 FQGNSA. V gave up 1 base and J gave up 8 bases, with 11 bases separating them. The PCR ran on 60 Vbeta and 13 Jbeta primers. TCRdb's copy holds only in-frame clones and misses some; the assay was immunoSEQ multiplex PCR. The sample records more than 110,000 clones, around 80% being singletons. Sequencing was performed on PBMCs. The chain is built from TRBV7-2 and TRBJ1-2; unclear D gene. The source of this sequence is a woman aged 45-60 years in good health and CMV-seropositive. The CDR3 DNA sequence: TGTGCCAGCAGCTTAGAATCTTTGAGGGGCTACACCTTC. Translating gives CASSLESLRGYTF.